The rows below give T cell receptor beta chains drawn from one sample of a study of CD8 T cells in acute hepatitis C reinfection. Measured with immunoSEQ multiplex PCR; TCRdb has only the in-frame clones, and not every one. This table holds hundreds of clones, around 50% found once. Material: HCV NS3-1073 tetramer-sorted CD8+ T cells from PBMCs, obtained during acute infection. The receptors here all came from a woman aged 25 to 39 who spontaneously cleared hepatitis C infection. Each CDR3 is given with its conserved first and last residue. The order of the fields is D gene, clone size, J gene, V gene, CDR3 DNA, CDR3 protein. A D gene is named only where the DNA matches it firmly. Clone size is not always given. Where it is, it says once, few, many or a class for expanded clones.

d_gene: -
abundance: medium-sized
j_gene: TRBJ2-7
v_gene: TRBV28
CDR3nt: TGTGCCAGCAGTTCCCTCCCAGCGGGTCACTCCTACGAGCAGTACTTC
CDR3aa: CASSSLPAGHSYEQYF

d_gene: TRBD1
abundance: -
j_gene: TRBJ2-4
v_gene: TRBV28
CDR3nt: TGTGCCAGCAGAGAGACAGGGTCGGCCAAAAACATTCAGTACTTC
CDR3aa: CASRETGSAKNIQYF

d_gene: -
abundance: -
j_gene: TRBJ2-7
v_gene: TRBV27
CDR3nt: TGTGCCAGCAGTTTAACAGGGTCCCCCTACGAGCAGTACTTC
CDR3aa: CASSLTGSPYEQYF

d_gene: TRBD2
abundance: -
j_gene: TRBJ2-1
v_gene: TRBV11-2
CDR3nt: TGTGCCAGCAGCCCGCGACTAGCGGGAGAGGCAAATGAGCAGTTCTTC
CDR3aa: CASSPRLAGEANEQFF

d_gene: -
abundance: -
j_gene: TRBJ2-7
v_gene: TRBV4-2
CDR3nt: TGTGCCAGCAGCCAGGAATCTGGACCATGGGGCGAGCAGTACTTC
CDR3aa: CASSQESGPWGEQYF

d_gene: -
abundance: -
j_gene: TRBJ1-1
v_gene: TRBV5-4
CDR3nt: TGTGCCAGCAGCCAAGAATGGGGGACTGAAGCTTTCTTT
CDR3aa: CASSQEWGTEAFF

d_gene: -
abundance: -
j_gene: TRBJ1-4
v_gene: TRBV14
CDR3nt: TGTGCCAGCAGCCAAGCGGGGACTAATGAAAAACTGTTTTTT
CDR3aa: CASSQAGTNEKLFF

d_gene: -
abundance: -
j_gene: TRBJ2-1
v_gene: TRBV5-4
CDR3nt: TGTGCCAGCAGCCCAGGTGGGGATGGCCAGTTCTTC
CDR3aa: CASSPGGDGQFF

d_gene: -
abundance: once
j_gene: TRBJ2-1
v_gene: TRBV9
CDR3nt: TGTGCCAGCAGCCTCGACGGGAATGAGCAGTTCTTC
CDR3aa: CASSLDGNEQFF

d_gene: TRBD2
abundance: -
j_gene: TRBJ2-3
v_gene: TRBV4-3
CDR3nt: TGCGCCAGCAGCCAAGAACCCCCGAGTGTAGCGGGAGGGGGTGATACGCAGTATTTT
CDR3aa: CASSQEPPSVAGGGDTQYF

d_gene: -
abundance: -
j_gene: TRBJ2-7
v_gene: TRBV29-1
CDR3nt: TGCAGCGCCTTAGACGAGCAGTACTTC
CDR3aa: CSALDEQYF

d_gene: TRBD2
abundance: -
j_gene: TRBJ2-7
v_gene: TRBV4-3
CDR3nt: TGCGCCAGCAGCCAAGAACCCACAGCGGGGTCCAACTACGAGCAGTACTTC
CDR3aa: CASSQEPTAGSNYEQYF

d_gene: -
abundance: hyperexpanded
j_gene: TRBJ1-2
v_gene: TRBV11-1
CDR3nt: TGTGCCAGCAGCTTATTCGGACAAGACAACTATGGCTACACCTTC
CDR3aa: CASSLFGQDNYGYTF

d_gene: TRBD1
abundance: few
j_gene: TRBJ1-1
v_gene: TRBV28
CDR3nt: TGTGCCAGCAGAGACGGGACAGGGGAGGTCACTGAAGCTTTCTTT
CDR3aa: CASRDGTGEVTEAFF

d_gene: TRBD2
abundance: -
j_gene: TRBJ2-1
v_gene: TRBV25-1
CDR3nt: TGTGCCAGCAGTGGGCTAGCGGGAGAGGGGGAGCAGTTCTTC
CDR3aa: CASSGLAGEGEQFF

d_gene: TRBD2
abundance: -
j_gene: TRBJ2-7
v_gene: TRBV7-2
CDR3nt: TGTGCCAGCAGCTTAGCGGGAGGGCCACACGAGCAGTACTTC
CDR3aa: CASSLAGGPHEQYF

d_gene: -
abundance: few
j_gene: TRBJ2-1
v_gene: TRBV4-2
CDR3nt: TGTGCCAGCAGCCAACCGGGAGTCTGGAATGAGCAGTTCTTC
CDR3aa: CASSQPGVWNEQFF

d_gene: TRBD1
abundance: -
j_gene: TRBJ1-3
v_gene: TRBV4-2
CDR3nt: TGTGCCAGCAGCCAAGAGGGAGGGGGCATTGGAAACACCATATATTTT
CDR3aa: CASSQEGGGIGNTIYF

d_gene: TRBD2
abundance: -
j_gene: TRBJ2-7
v_gene: TRBV9
CDR3nt: TGTGCCAGCGGTAATAGCGGGAGCGAGCAGTACTTC
CDR3aa: CASGNSGSEQYF

d_gene: -
abundance: few
j_gene: TRBJ2-5
v_gene: TRBV5-6
CDR3nt: TGTGCCAGCAGCTTGGCCCGGGAAGAAGAGACCCAGTACTTC
CDR3aa: CASSLAREEETQYF

d_gene: -
abundance: -
j_gene: TRBJ2-2
v_gene: TRBV13
CDR3nt: TGTGCCAGCAGCCGCACCCTGGGAGGAAACACCGGGGAGCTGTTTTTT
CDR3aa: CASSRTLGGNTGELFF

d_gene: TRBD2
abundance: -
j_gene: TRBJ2-7
v_gene: TRBV5-4
CDR3nt: TGTGCCAGCAGCTCGAGCGGGAGAGAACACGAGCAGTACTTC
CDR3aa: CASSSSGREHEQYF

d_gene: -
abundance: few
j_gene: TRBJ2-7
v_gene: TRBV13
CDR3nt: TGTGCCAGCAGCTTAGACGGGCAATTCCACGAGCAGTACTTC
CDR3aa: CASSLDGQFHEQYF

d_gene: -
abundance: -
j_gene: TRBJ2-6
v_gene: TRBV12-5
CDR3nt: TGTGCTAGTGGTTTCCCACATGCAGGACAAAGTCGGGCCAACGTCCTGACTTTC
CDR3aa: CASGFPHAGQSRANVLTF

d_gene: TRBD1
abundance: -
j_gene: TRBJ1-5
v_gene: TRBV5-1
CDR3nt: TGCGCCAGCAGGTGGGACAGTATCTTTTATAGCAATCAGCCCCAGCATTTT
CDR3aa: CASRWDSIFYSNQPQHF

d_gene: TRBD2
abundance: -
j_gene: TRBJ2-7
v_gene: TRBV4-3
CDR3nt: TGCGCCAGCAGCCAAGAGCCCCTAGCGGGCGGTAATTACGAGCAGTACTTC
CDR3aa: CASSQEPLAGGNYEQYF

d_gene: -
abundance: few
j_gene: TRBJ2-3
v_gene: TRBV4-3
CDR3nt: TGCGCCAGCAGCCAAGTAGACTTAGATACGCAGTATTTT
CDR3aa: CASSQVDLDTQYF

d_gene: -
abundance: -
j_gene: TRBJ1-2
v_gene: TRBV29-1
CDR3nt: TGCAGCGTTGCGGGAGGGGCCATTCCCAGCTACACCTTC
CDR3aa: CSVAGGAIPSYTF

d_gene: TRBD2
abundance: -
j_gene: TRBJ2-1
v_gene: TRBV28
CDR3nt: TGTGCCAGCAGTCCGCGGACTAGCGGGGACCCGAGGTACAATGAGCAGTTCTTC
CDR3aa: CASSPRTSGDPRYNEQFF

d_gene: -
abundance: -
j_gene: TRBJ2-1
v_gene: TRBV29-1
CDR3nt: TGCAGCGTTTCCGGGACCCCATCAGAGGCGGAGCAGTTCTTC
CDR3aa: CSVSGTPSEAEQFF

d_gene: -
abundance: -
j_gene: TRBJ2-2
v_gene: TRBV6-5
CDR3nt: TGTGCCAGCAGCCCCGGGCCAGGGAGAACCGGGGAGCTGTTTTTT
CDR3aa: CASSPGPGRTGELFF

d_gene: -
abundance: -
j_gene: TRBJ1-1
v_gene: TRBV4-2
CDR3nt: TGTGCCAGCAGCCAAGAGTACGGGAACTGGGGTGAAGCTTTCTTT
CDR3aa: CASSQEYGNWGEAFF

d_gene: TRBD2
abundance: -
j_gene: TRBJ2-3
v_gene: TRBV4-3
CDR3nt: TGCGCCAGCAGCCAAGAACCCACTCTAGCGGGAGGGGGAGATACGCAGTATTTT
CDR3aa: CASSQEPTLAGGGDTQYF

d_gene: -
abundance: -
j_gene: TRBJ2-3
v_gene: TRBV27
CDR3nt: TGTGCCAGCAGTCCCCAGAAGGGGGGAGATACGCAGTATTTT
CDR3aa: CASSPQKGGDTQYF

d_gene: -
abundance: -
j_gene: TRBJ2-1
v_gene: TRBV7-9
CDR3nt: TGTGCCAGCAGCAAGGGTACCGGTGAGCAGTTCTTC
CDR3aa: CASSKGTGEQFF

d_gene: -
abundance: few
j_gene: TRBJ1-1
v_gene: TRBV4-1
CDR3nt: TGTGCCAGCAGCCAAGAGTTGAACACTGAAGCTTTCTTT
CDR3aa: CASSQELNTEAFF

d_gene: TRBD2
abundance: -
j_gene: TRBJ2-1
v_gene: TRBV7-9
CDR3nt: TGTGCCAGCAGCCTCCTAGCCAGCGGGACCTCCTATGAGCAGTTCTTC
CDR3aa: CASSLLASGTSYEQFF

d_gene: TRBD1
abundance: -
j_gene: TRBJ2-5
v_gene: TRBV6-1
CDR3nt: TGTGCCAGCAGCCCGACAGGGAGTTGGGAGACCCAGTACTTC
CDR3aa: CASSPTGSWETQYF

d_gene: TRBD1
abundance: -
j_gene: TRBJ2-1
v_gene: TRBV9
CDR3nt: TGTGCCAGCAGCGTAGCATCACAGGGGGCTCTCGGCAACAATGAGCAGTTCTTC
CDR3aa: CASSVASQGALGNNEQFF

d_gene: -
abundance: few
j_gene: TRBJ1-2
v_gene: TRBV7-9
CDR3nt: TGTGCCAGCAGCTTATTCGGACAAGACAACTATGGCTACACCTTC
CDR3aa: CASSLFGQDNYGYTF

d_gene: -
abundance: -
j_gene: TRBJ1-1
v_gene: TRBV4-2
CDR3nt: TGTGCCAGCAGCCAAGAATTAGGGACTGAAGCTTTCTTT
CDR3aa: CASSQELGTEAFF

d_gene: -
abundance: few
j_gene: TRBJ1-1
v_gene: TRBV5-5
CDR3nt: TGTGCCAGCAGCCAAGAATCAAGCACTGAAGCTTTCTTT
CDR3aa: CASSQESSTEAFF

d_gene: -
abundance: hyperexpanded
j_gene: TRBJ1-1
v_gene: TRBV9
CDR3nt: TGTGCCAGCAGCGACGGGAACTCTGAAGCTTTCTTT
CDR3aa: CASSDGNSEAFF

d_gene: -
abundance: -
j_gene: TRBJ2-2
v_gene: TRBV2
CDR3nt: TGTGCCAGCAGTGATCGACGGATAGGAGACGTCGACACCGGGGAGCTGTTTTTT
CDR3aa: CASSDRRIGDVDTGELFF

d_gene: TRBD1
abundance: -
j_gene: TRBJ2-7
v_gene: TRBV7-4
CDR3nt: TGTGCCAGCAGCTCCCCGGGACAGGGTGACGAGCAGTACTTC
CDR3aa: CASSSPGQGDEQYF

d_gene: -
abundance: large
j_gene: TRBJ1-1
v_gene: TRBV4-2
CDR3nt: TGTGCCAGCAGCCAAGAATGGGGGACTGAAGCTTTCTTT
CDR3aa: CASSQEWGTEAFF

d_gene: TRBD2
abundance: -
j_gene: TRBJ2-3
v_gene: TRBV5-8
CDR3nt: TGTGCCAGCAGCTCCCATCCGGGACTAGCGGGAGGAGGGTTGGCAGATACGCAGTATTTT
CDR3aa: CASSSHPGLAGGGLADTQYF

d_gene: -
abundance: -
j_gene: TRBJ1-4
v_gene: TRBV6-1
CDR3nt: TGTGCCAGCAGTGAAATAGCGGAGGGGGATGAAAAACTGTTTTTT
CDR3aa: CASSEIAEGDEKLFF

d_gene: -
abundance: -
j_gene: TRBJ2-1
v_gene: TRBV4-2
CDR3nt: TGTGCCAGCAGCCAAGAACTAGGCCCACACGGTGAGCAGTTCTTC
CDR3aa: CASSQELGPHGEQFF

d_gene: TRBD1
abundance: few
j_gene: TRBJ1-2
v_gene: TRBV4-2
CDR3nt: TGTGCCAGCAGCCAGCAAGGGACAGGGCATGGCTACACCTTC
CDR3aa: CASSQQGTGHGYTF

d_gene: TRBD2
abundance: -
j_gene: TRBJ2-1
v_gene: TRBV10-1
CDR3nt: TGCGCCAGCACGGGTCCGGGAGGCAATGAGCAGTTCTTC
CDR3aa: CASTGPGGNEQFF

d_gene: TRBD1
abundance: once
j_gene: TRBJ2-6
v_gene: TRBV13
CDR3nt: TGTGCCAGCAGCACCCCCGGGACAGCACTGTTAAGCTCTGGGGCCAACGTCCTGACTTTC
CDR3aa: CASSTPGTALLSSGANVLTF

d_gene: TRBD1
abundance: -
j_gene: TRBJ1-2
v_gene: TRBV7-9
CDR3nt: TGCGCCAGCAGCCAAGATCATGGGACAGGGGAGAACTATGGCTACACCTTC
CDR3aa: CASSQDHGTGENYGYTF

d_gene: TRBD1
abundance: -
j_gene: TRBJ1-1
v_gene: TRBV4-2
CDR3nt: TGTGCCAGCACGACAGGGGCCGCCACTGAAGCTTTCTTT
CDR3aa: CASTTGAATEAFF

d_gene: -
abundance: -
j_gene: TRBJ1-2
v_gene: TRBV7-6
CDR3nt: TGTGCCAGCAGTCAGCTGGGCGCGGGATCTAACTATGGCTACACCTTC
CDR3aa: CASSQLGAGSNYGYTF

d_gene: TRBD2
abundance: few
j_gene: TRBJ2-1
v_gene: TRBV4-2
CDR3nt: TGTGCCAGCAGCCAAGAGGTTAGCGGGAGTCACGGTGAGCAGTTCTTC
CDR3aa: CASSQEVSGSHGEQFF

d_gene: TRBD2
abundance: few
j_gene: TRBJ2-3
v_gene: TRBV28
CDR3nt: TGTGCCAGCAGTTTATTGGCTAGCGGGAGTCCAGACACAGATACGCAGTATTTT
CDR3aa: CASSLLASGSPDTDTQYF

d_gene: -
abundance: -
j_gene: TRBJ1-1
v_gene: TRBV4-2
CDR3nt: TGTGCCAGCAGCCAAGAAGCCGGCCCCATTGAAGCTTTCTTT
CDR3aa: CASSQEAGPIEAFF

d_gene: TRBD2
abundance: -
j_gene: TRBJ2-7
v_gene: TRBV4-2
CDR3nt: TGTGCCAGCAGCCAAGAGTTAGCGGGAGCCAACTACGAGCAGTACTTC
CDR3aa: CASSQELAGANYEQYF

d_gene: -
abundance: few
j_gene: TRBJ1-1
v_gene: TRBV4-2
CDR3nt: TGTGCCAGCAGCCCCGAGACGGGGGCCGAAGCTTTCTTT
CDR3aa: CASSPETGAEAFF